Shown below are 7 T cell receptor beta chains from a single sample sequenced in a study of response to subunit inactivated influenza vaccine. TCRdb passed the RT-PCR reads through MiXCR, listing each CDR3 protein once. The sample holds approximately 490,000 distinct CDR3 sequences, around 7.7% seen once. Sequenced material: PBMCs from blood, taken approximately 25 months after vaccination. The origin of the receptors is a man aged 50 to 75 who received an inactivated influenza vaccine.

This clonotype was found a few times. The V call is TRBV6-1, the J call TRBJ2-1; perhaps TRBD2 as D (6 bases). The V gene's germline CDR1 is MNHNS and CDR2 SASEGT. V lost 5 bases and J 8 bases, leaving 16 bases between the germline ends. CDR3 length: 14 amino acids. CDR3 residues: CASSTGTSTYEQFF. The CDR3, as DNA: TGTGCCAGCAGTACCGGGACTTCGACTTATGAGCAGTTCTTC.

This clonotype was picked up a small number of times. V is TRBV6-2 or TRBV6-3 and J is TRBJ2-6; D may be TRBD2 (6 bases). The germline V gene encodes CDR1 MNHEY and CDR2 SVGEGT. CDR3 length equals 21 residues. Trimming left V 0 bases short and J 0 bases short, with 21 bases between. The CDR3 nucleotides read TGTGCCAGCAGTTACTCACCAGGGCGGGGATTTACGAGCTCTGGGGCCAACGTCCTGACTTTC. Amino acids: CASSYSPGRGFTSSGANVLTF.

Notes on this clonotype: A read error may produce the germline difference seen at one junction end. V is TRBV4-1 and J is TRBJ1-4; perhaps TRBD1 as D (5 bases). This CDR3 is built from 16 residues. Germline lookup yields CDR1 MGHRA and CDR2 YSYEKL. Written as DNA, the CDR3 is TGCGCCTGCAGCCGACCAGAAGGGGCAACTAATGAAAAACTGTTTTTT. Translated: CACSRPEGATNEKLFF.

The CDR3 loop reads CATREGAFQETQYF. The CDR3 DNA reads as TGCGCCACAAGGGAGGGGGCGTTTCAAGAGACCCAGTACTTC. The V call is TRBV10-2, the J call TRBJ2-5; D may match TRBD1 or TRBD2 (7 bases each). V was pared by 10 bases and J by 2 bases, with 17 bases between. Germline CDR1 is WSHSY and CDR2 is SAAADI. The CDR3 loop spans 14 amino acids.

This clonotype has a count of ten or more. V usage is TRBV5-1 and J usage is TRBJ2-2; D is unresolved. Trimming shortened V by 3 bases and J by 2 bases, and 8 bases separated the two germline ends. The CDR3 is 14 amino acids. Germline CDR1 and CDR2: SGHRS and YFSETQ. The CDR3 DNA reads TGCGCCAGCAGCTCGGCCAGTAACACCGGGGAGCTGTTTTTT. Its protein is CASSSASNTGELFF.

This clonotype has ten or more counts. V gene TRBV29-1 combines with J gene TRBJ1-3; TRBD1 matches at 8 bases. The CDR3 totals 15 residues. The germline CDR1 and CDR2 sequences are SQVTM and ANQGSEA. V shed 6 bases and J 7 bases; nucleotides not matched to a gene: 14. The CDR3 region is CSVSDGTGWRNTIYF. The CDR3 DNA follows: TGCAGCGTCTCTGACGGGACAGGTTGGCGTAACACCATATATTTT.

The chain joins TRBV12-3 or TRBV12-4 to TRBJ1-1; no clear D. V was pared by 1 base and J by 1 base, with 13 bases between. There are 16 residues in the CDR3. Here the CDR3 DNA reads TGTGCCAGCAGTTTAGGCGCCCGCGGAAGGAACACTGAAGCTTTCTTT. Its protein product is CASSLGARGRNTEAFF.